The 19 T cell receptor beta chains listed next were all sequenced from one sample in a study of blood T cell repertoires in COVID-19. The protocol was immunoSEQ multiplex PCR, while the TCRdb copy is restricted to in-frame clones and leaves out a portion. The data contain over 90,000 clones, about four fifths of them singletons. The sequencing sample was made of peripheral blood. Receptor source: a human donor in a cohort sampled during active COVID-19.

This rearrangement joins TRBV11-3 to TRBJ2-5; TRBD1 aligns across 7 bases. Germline values: CDR1 SGHNT, CDR2 YENEEA. This CDR3 contains 15 residues. V lost 3 bases to trimming and J lost 4 bases; unmatched junction nucleotides: 8. As DNA, the CDR3 is TGTGCCAGCAGCTTGTCAACAGGGGCGGGAGAGACCCAGTACTTC. Amino acid sequence: CASSLSTGAGETQYF.

The chain joins TRBV12-3 or TRBV12-4 to TRBJ2-5; D is unresolved. The CDR3 is made up of 13 amino acids. V shed 3 bases and J shed 0 bases, with 5 bases lying between them. CDR3 in amino acids: CASSFVYQETQYF. As DNA, the CDR3 is TGTGCCAGCAGTTTTGTATACCAAGAGACCCAGTACTTC.

J is TRBJ2-3 and V is TRBV2, with 12 nucleotides matching TRBD2. Germline V gene sequence: CDR1 SNHLY, CDR2 FYNNEI. The V segment lost 1 base and the J segment 5 bases; nucleotides outside the gene matches: 4. This CDR3 has 16 residues. In DNA, the CDR3 is TGTGCCAGCAGTGAAGGACTAGCGGGGGCAGGAGATACGCAGTATTTT. It specifies CASSEGLAGAGDTQYF.

The chain combines TRBV7-2 with TRBJ1-4; 10 nucleotides agree with TRBD1. This CDR3 region has 15 residues. Germline V gene sequence: CDR1 SGHTA, CDR2 FQGNSA. V shed 3 bases, J shed 4 bases, and the junction held 2 bases outside the gene matches. The CDR3 region has the DNA TGTGCCAGCAGCTTGGGGGACAGGGGTAATGAAAAACTGTTTTTT. Protein: CASSLGDRGNEKLFF.

The J gene is TRBJ1-3, the V gene TRBV10-3, with D possibly matching TRBD1 (5 bases). Germline-derived CDR1 and CDR2 are ENHRY and SYGVKD. The CDR3 has 14 residues. V was cut by 7 bases and J by 4 bases, with 14 bases left in between. CDR3 sequence (DNA): TGTGCCATCACGCCGGACACGCGGGGAAACACCATATATTTT. Its translation: CAITPDTRGNTIYF.

The CDR3: CASKAVHYSGANVLTF. As DNA, the CDR3 is TGTGCCAGTAAGGCGGTCCACTACTCTGGGGCCAACGTCCTGACTTTC. V and J are TRBV2 and TRBJ2-6, with no clear D. This CDR3 is 16 amino acids long. V was clipped by 9 bases and J by 0 bases, with 15 bases between them. CDR1 is SNHLY and CDR2 is FYNNEI in the germline V gene.

This clone showed up just once. V usage is TRBV7-9 and J usage is TRBJ1-2; TRBD1 agrees at 8 bases. CDR3 size: 14 residues. V lost 3 bases, J lost 3 bases, and 3 bases stayed unmatched. Germline CDR1 SEHNR, CDR2 FQNEAQ (reference sequence). DNA for the CDR3: TGTGCCAGCAGCTTGGACAGGGCCGACTATGGCTACACCTTC. Protein product: CASSLDRADYGYTF.

CDR3 nucleotide sequence: TGCGCCAGCAGCCCCAGGTCTAGCACAGATACGCAGTATTTT. Its translation is CASSPRSSTDTQYF. V and J are TRBV5-1 and TRBJ2-3; D is undetermined. This CDR3 has 14 amino acids. Trimming pared 4 bases from V and 0 bases from J, leaving 9 bases between. Germline V CDR1 and CDR2: SGHRS, YFSETQ.

V gene TRBV6-1 combines with J gene TRBJ1-2; D perhaps matches TRBD1 (6 bases). The length of the CDR3 is 16 residues. CDR1 and CDR2 from the germline V gene are MNHNS and SASEGT. Trimming took off 0 bases at V and 5 bases at J, with 16 bases between the two ends. The chain's CDR3 is CASSEALRGLGYGYTF. CDR3 DNA sequence: TGTGCCAGCAGTGAAGCGCTGCGGGGGCTAGGGTATGGCTACACCTTC.

This clone was seen just once. The chain employs TRBV19 and TRBJ1-1; the D is unclear. With 3 bases removed from V and 6 bases from J, the gap between germline ends came to 14 bases. This CDR3 has 14 residues. Germline assignment: CDR1 LNHDA and CDR2 SQIVND (reference sequence). CDR3 DNA sequence: TGTGCCAGTAGTATGGTGTTAAGTACATCTGAAGCTTTCTTT. It codes for CASSMVLSTSEAFF.

The V gene is TRBV3-1 (or the pseudogene TRBV3-2), the J gene TRBJ2-1, with a possible D match to TRBD2 (5 bases). The CDR3 contains 15 residues. Trimming left V 5 bases short and J 5 bases short, with 16 bases between. Germline CDR1 is LGHDT and CDR2 is YNNKEL (reference sequence). The CDR3 loop is CASSGRGRLNNEQFF. CDR3 nucleotides: TGTGCCAGCAGCGGCCGGGGAAGACTCAACAATGAGCAGTTCTTC.

The genes are TRBV6-4 and TRBJ2-1; 10 nucleotides align to TRBD2. Germline loops: CDR1 MRHNA, CDR2 SNTAGT. The CDR3 runs 15 residues. Trimming at V came to 3 bases and at J to 7 bases, leaving 6 bases not matched to a gene. The CDR3 sequence: CASSDSGGTLNEQFF. CDR3 nucleotide sequence: TGTGCCAGCAGTGATAGCGGGGGGACCTTAAATGAGCAGTTCTTC.

The J gene is TRBJ1-2, the V gene TRBV27; 7 positions match TRBD1. Germline V gene data show CDR1 as MNHEY and CDR2 as SMNVEV (reference sequence). The CDR3 has 15 residues. J lost 0 bases, V lost 5 bases, and 6 bases had no gene match. The CDR3 bases are TGTGCCAGCAGTATACAGGGGCGCTCTAACTATGGCTACACCTTC. Amino acids: CASSIQGRSNYGYTF.

This chain joins TRBV3-1 (or the pseudogene TRBV3-2) and TRBJ1-6; TRBD1 agrees at 10 bases. This CDR3 comprises 13 residues. Germline trimming cut 8 bases from V and 6 bases from J; bases unmatched to any gene: 1. CDR1 and CDR2 (germline): LGHDT, YNNKEL (reference sequence). CDR3 residues: CASRQGANSPLHF. Here the CDR3 DNA reads TGTGCCAGCCGACAGGGGGCTAATTCACCCCTCCACTTT.

This clone was detected once. CDR3 nucleotides: TGTGCCAGCGGGGCGGGGGGCGGAACTGGGGCCAACGTCCTGACTTTC. This encodes CASGAGGGTGANVLTF. The chain uses TRBV25-1 and TRBJ2-6, with TRBD2 matching over 8 bases. Unmatched junction bases numbered 8, after V lost 8 bases and J lost 2 bases. CDR3 length: 16 residues. Germline CDR1 MGHDK, CDR2 SYGVNS.

The gene calls are TRBV10-1 and TRBJ2-3, with 7 bases fitting TRBD2. V trimming: 0 bases; J trimming: 2 bases; junction bases outside the gene matches: 5. Germline V gene lookup returns CDR1 WNHNN and CDR2 SYGVQD (reference sequence). The CDR3 is 16 amino acids. The CDR3 region is CASSESGGSPTDTQYF. In DNA form, the CDR3 reads TGCGCCAGCAGTGAGTCGGGAGGGAGCCCCACAGATACGCAGTATTTT.

This chain uses TRBV19 with TRBJ2-3, with unresolved D. Germline V gives CDR1 LNHDA, CDR2 SQIVND (reference sequence). Trimming took off 6 bases at V and 4 bases at J, with 14 bases between the two ends. The CDR3 is 14 amino acids. The CDR3 loop is CASRPTSPADTQYF. The CDR3 nucleotides are TGTGCCAGTAGGCCCACCTCGCCGGCAGATACGCAGTATTTT.

The chain recombines TRBV7-8 with TRBJ1-5; possible D gene TRBD1, 5 bases. The germline V gene has CDR1 SGHVS and CDR2 FQNEAQ. V shed 3 bases and J shed 4 bases, with 16 bases lying between them. CDR3 length: 16 residues. The CDR3 region has the DNA TGTGCCAGCAGCTTCAGTGACCCAGGGAGGAATCAGCCCCAGCATTTT. It specifies CASSFSDPGRNQPQHF. The complete variable domain, with remaining parts taken from reference TRBV7-8 and TRBJ1-5, reads GAGVSQSPRYKVAKRGQDVALRCDPISGHVSLFWYQQALGQGPEFLTYFQNEAQLDKSGLPSDRFFAERPEGSVSTLKIQRTQQEDSAVYLCASSFSDPGRNQPQHFGDGTRLSIL.

The V gene is TRBV5-4, the J gene TRBJ2-7, with TRBD2 matching over 14 bases. This CDR3 is 15 amino acids long. V lost 3 bases, J lost 5 bases, and 4 bases stayed unmatched. Per germline, CDR1 SGHNT and CDR2 YYREEE (reference sequence). The CDR3 spells CASSSGTSGGNEQYF. CDR3 sequence (DNA): TGTGCCAGCAGCTCTGGGACTAGCGGGGGCAACGAGCAGTACTTC.